This TCR beta chain emerged from a study of CD8+CD57+ T cells in acquired aplastic anemia. Study overall: Sorted CD4+ plus CD8+ cells gave DNA averaging about 3.2 ug.

This clonotype has a count of ten or more. Its antigen is still unknown. Sequencing was done on patients that had shown CD8+CD57+ cell expansion by flow cytometry. TCR beta VDJ and CDR3 were profiled, and genomic DNA was the template. TCRdb processed the reads anew with MiXCR; each CDR3 protein has one entry. This sample carries more than 200,000 distinct CDR3 sequences, roughly 45% of them seen once, and the ten largest clones take about 20%. Study results and limitations: A significant difference in CD8+ Simpson's diversity between patients and controls was not found.

The V end lost 1 base, the J end lost 4 bases, and 7 bases lay between the germline ends. CDR3 length: 13 amino acids. Germline V gene data show CDR1 as SGHAT and CDR2 as FQNNGV. V is TRBV11-2 and J is TRBJ1-2; D is unclear. The sample taken for sequencing was sorted CD4+, CD8+, or CD8+CD57+ T cells (not recorded which) from PBMCs. The sequence was obtained from a human donor with aplastic anemia. The CDR3: CASSLGPFYGYTF. For the CDR3, the DNA is TGTGCCAGCAGCTTAGGTCCCTTCTATGGCTACACCTTC. Based on the CDR3 plus reference TRBV11-2 and TRBJ1-2, the full variable domain is EAGVAQSPRYKIIEKRQSVAFWCNPISGHATLYWYQQILGQGPKLLIQFQNNGVVDDSQLPKDRFSAERLKGVDSTLKIQPAKLEDSAVYLCASSLGPFYGYTFGSGTRLTVV.